A selection of T cell receptor beta chains follows, all from one sample in a study of blood T cell repertoires in COVID-19. Sequencing was performed with immunoSEQ multiplex PCR; in TCRdb, only in-frame clones are kept and a portion is missing. Of 100,000 to 150,000 clones in the sample, roughly 88% were seen once. Sample: peripheral blood. Source of these receptors: a woman over 75 with acute or convalescent COVID-19. Both conserved end residues are part of each CDR3. D genes are given only for firm matches. Clone size is not always given. Where it is, it says once, few, many or a class for expanded clones.

CDR3aa,CDR3nt,d_gene,abundance,v_gene,j_gene
CASSTGQGSNEKLFF,TGTGCCAGCAGCACCGGACAGGGGTCTAATGAAAAACTGTTTTTT,TRBD1,.,TRBV7-9,TRBJ1-4
CASYSVASVKPEQYF,TGTGCCAGCTACTCGGTGGCTAGCGTAAAACCCGAGCAGTACTTC,.,once,TRBV28,TRBJ2-7
CASSYGQGEIYGYTF,TGTGCCAGCAGTTACGGACAGGGCGAAATCTATGGCTACACCTTC,TRBD1,.,TRBV6-6,TRBJ1-2
CASSLGMAVQETQYF,TGCGCCAGCAGCTTGGGTATGGCAGTCCAAGAGACCCAGTACTTC,.,.,TRBV5-1,TRBJ2-5
CASSAQLLAGADTQYF,TGTGCCAGCAGTGCACAACTACTAGCGGGGGCAGATACGCAGTATTTT,TRBD2,.,TRBV2,TRBJ2-3
CASIGGENIQYF,TGTGCCAGCATCGGGGGGGAAAACATTCAGTACTTC,TRBD2,few,TRBV6-5,TRBJ2-4
CASVIAGGTDTQYF,TGTGCCAGCGTCATAGCGGGAGGGACAGATACGCAGTATTTT,TRBD2,.,TRBV6-5,TRBJ2-3
CASMTANTGELFF,TGTGCCAGCATGACTGCTAACACCGGGGAGCTGTTTTTT,.,.,TRBV6-5,TRBJ2-2
CASSLDVFSGNTIYF,TGTGCCAGCAGCTTGGATGTATTCTCTGGAAACACCATATATTTT,.,.,TRBV5-5,TRBJ1-3
CASSGREQFF,TGTGCCAGCAGTGGGAGAGAGCAGTTCTTC,.,.,TRBV27,TRBJ2-1
CASRAGAEVRDTQYF,TGTGCCAGCAGGGCAGGGGCGGAGGTTAGAGATACGCAGTATTTT,.,.,TRBV28,TRBJ2-3
CASTWTSGSYNEQFF,TGTGCCAGTACCTGGACTAGCGGATCCTACAATGAGCAGTTCTTC,TRBD2,.,TRBV19,TRBJ2-1
CASSRGTQPSLVNEQFF,TGTGCCAGCAGCCGCGGGACCCAACCCTCCTTGGTAAATGAGCAGTTCTTC,.,.,TRBV4-2,TRBJ2-1
CASSASGLNQPQHF,TGTGCCAGCAGTGCGAGCGGTCTCAATCAGCCCCAGCATTTT,.,.,TRBV2,TRBJ1-5
CASTSTGTEAFF,TGTGCCAGCACCAGCACGGGCACTGAAGCTTTCTTT,.,.,TRBV6-5,TRBJ1-1
CASSFRDPPLHF,TGTGCCAGCAGCTTCAGGGATCCACCCCTCCACTTT,.,few,TRBV5-5,TRBJ1-6
CASTPSPGNQETQYF,TGCGCCAGCACCCCTTCTCCAGGGAACCAAGAGACCCAGTACTTC,.,.,TRBV5-1,TRBJ2-5
CASLHGGRYGYTF,TGTGCCAGCCTTCACGGGGGGCGATATGGCTACACCTTC,.,.,TRBV2,TRBJ1-2
CASSVPGLAGETQYF,TGTGCCAGCAGTGTCCCGGGACTAGCAGGGGAGACCCAGTACTTC,TRBD2,.,TRBV25-1,TRBJ2-5
CASRATGWAFF,TGTGCCAGCAGGGCGACAGGGTGGGCTTTCTTT,TRBD1,.,TRBV2,TRBJ1-1
CASSFTGGSGNTIYF,TGTGCCAGCAGTTTTACAGGGGGGTCTGGAAACACCATATATTTT,TRBD1,.,TRBV28,TRBJ1-3
CASSQEGGGGQYF,TGTGCCAGCAGCCAAGAAGGCGGGGGAGGGCAGTATTTT,TRBD2,.,TRBV3-1/TRBV3-2,TRBJ2-3
CASTLDRLKSPLHF,TGTGCCAGCACCCTGGACAGGTTAAAATCACCCCTCCACTTT,TRBD1,.,TRBV7-2,TRBJ1-6
CASSARTVYGYTF,TGTGCCAGCAGCGCGAGGACAGTCTATGGCTACACCTTC,.,.,TRBV3-1/TRBV3-2,TRBJ1-2
CASSRDRNEKLFF,TGTGCCAGCAGTCGCGATCGTAATGAAAAACTGTTTTTT,.,.,TRBV2,TRBJ1-4
CASSLKAGHTDTQYF,TGTGCCAGCAGCTTAAAAGCGGGCCACACAGATACGCAGTATTTT,.,.,TRBV7-9,TRBJ2-3
CATGDSPYEQYF,TGTGCCACGGGGGACAGCCCCTACGAGCAGTACTTC,.,.,TRBV19,TRBJ2-7
CASSSGHGGTPQHF,TGTGCCAGCAGTTCCGGACACGGGGGGACGCCCCAGCATTTT,.,.,TRBV6-2/TRBV6-3,TRBJ1-5
CASSLGTDYNSPLHF,TGTGCCAGCAGCTTGGGGACAGACTATAATTCACCCCTCCACTTT,TRBD1,once,TRBV7-2,TRBJ1-6
CSASHGNTGELFF,TGCAGTGCTAGTCACGGGAACACCGGGGAGCTGTTTTTT,.,.,TRBV20-1,TRBJ2-2
CASSFGTSGGSTDTQYF,TGTGCCAGCAGCTTCGGGACTAGCGGGGGAAGCACAGATACGCAGTATTTT,TRBD2,.,TRBV11-3,TRBJ2-3
CASSLGDTYNSPLHF,TGCGCCAGCAGCTTGGGGGACACCTATAATTCACCCCTCCACTTT,.,.,TRBV5-1,TRBJ1-6
CASSLEGGETGELFF,TGCGCCAGCAGCTTGGAAGGGGGAGAGACCGGGGAGCTGTTTTTT,.,few,TRBV5-1,TRBJ2-2
CASSLHLPSSYNSPLHF,TGTGCCAGCAGCTTACATCTGCCGAGCTCCTATAATTCACCCCTCCACTTT,.,.,TRBV7-6,TRBJ1-6
CASSTGLANEKLFF,TGTGCCAGCTCGACAGGGTTGGCTAATGAAAAACTGTTTTTT,TRBD1,.,TRBV18,TRBJ1-4
CASLGTKRYEQYF,TGTGCCAGCCTGGGCACAAAAAGGTACGAGCAGTACTTC,.,once,TRBV6-5,TRBJ2-7
CSGHRDSLTEAFF,TGCAGCGGACACCGGGACAGCCTCACTGAAGCTTTCTTT,TRBD1,once,TRBV29-1,TRBJ1-1
CASSQDPGLGYGYTF,TGCGCCAGCAGCCAAGATCCCGGACTTGGGTATGGCTACACCTTC,.,.,TRBV4-1,TRBJ1-2
CASSPQSRVALSGNTIYF,TGTGCCAGCTCACCGCAATCCAGGGTTGCCCTCTCTGGAAACACCATATATTTT,.,once,TRBV18,TRBJ1-3
CASGVGGNYEQYF,TGTGCCAGCGGGGTAGGTGGGAACTACGAGCAGTACTTC,.,.,TRBV19,TRBJ2-7
CATSEQGKTGELFF,TGTGCCACCAGCGAACAGGGGAAGACCGGGGAGCTGTTTTTT,TRBD1,.,TRBV24-1,TRBJ2-2
CASSSEGVREKLFF,TGCGCCAGCAGTTCCGAGGGAGTAAGGGAAAAACTGTTTTTT,.,.,TRBV5-1,TRBJ1-4
CASSSTRTSEQYF,TGTGCCAGCAGCTCAACCAGGACATCTGAGCAGTACTTC,.,once,TRBV7-2,TRBJ2-7
CAISEGTGSGSPLHF,TGTGCCATCAGTGAAGGGACAGGGAGCGGTTCACCCCTCCACTTT,TRBD1,.,TRBV10-3,TRBJ1-6
CASSGGQGETQYF,TGTGCCAGCAGCGGGGGACAGGGTGAGACCCAGTACTTC,TRBD1,.,TRBV9,TRBJ2-5
CASLRDRGNYGYTF,TGTGCCAGCCTCCGGGACAGGGGGAACTATGGCTACACCTTC,TRBD1,.,TRBV6-5,TRBJ1-2
CASSSTSGGTDTQYF,TGTGCCAGCAGCTCAACTAGCGGAGGCACAGATACGCAGTATTTT,TRBD2,.,TRBV7-9,TRBJ2-3
CASSLFSGFADTQYF,TGTGCCAGCAGCTTGTTTAGCGGGTTCGCAGATACGCAGTATTTT,TRBD2,.,TRBV5-6,TRBJ2-3
CASSEGENEKLFF,TGTGCCAGCAGTGAAGGGGAGAATGAAAAACTGTTTTTT,.,.,TRBV2,TRBJ1-4
CASTMSENRAWYGYTF,TGTGCCAGTACCATGTCAGAAAACAGGGCTTGGTATGGCTACACCTTC,.,.,TRBV19,TRBJ1-2
CASSQGLAGGLTTGELFF,TGTGCCAGCAGCCAAGGACTAGCGGGGGGACTAACCACCGGGGAGCTGTTTTTT,TRBD2,.,TRBV4-2,TRBJ2-2
CASSEGAETQYF,TGTGCCAGTAGTGAAGGAGCAGAGACCCAGTACTTC,.,few,TRBV19,TRBJ2-5
CASSYRKNTEAFF,TGTGCCAGCAGTTACAGAAAGAACACTGAAGCTTTCTTT,.,few,TRBV28,TRBJ1-1
CASSGTVSEKLFF,TGCGCCAGCAGCGGGACAGTCTCTGAAAAACTGTTTTTT,TRBD1,.,TRBV5-1,TRBJ1-4
CATTHGQGLTLHF,TGTGCCACCACCCATGGACAGGGCCTAACCCTCCACTTT,TRBD1,.,TRBV10-3,TRBJ1-6
CASQGQGVNYGYTF,TGTGCCAGTCAGGGACAGGGGGTTAACTATGGCTACACCTTC,TRBD1,once,TRBV19,TRBJ1-2
CARNPGETQYF,TGTGCCAGGAATCCAGGGGAGACCCAGTACTTC,.,.,TRBV6-5,TRBJ2-5
CASSLGALNTEAFF,TGTGCCAGCAGTTTGGGGGCTCTAAACACTGAAGCTTTCTTT,.,.,TRBV28,TRBJ1-1
CASRAPLQPQHF,TGTGCCAGCAGGGCACCGCTTCAGCCCCAGCATTTT,.,.,TRBV2,TRBJ1-5
CASKTSTYTEAFF,TGTGCCAGCAAGACATCAACCTACACTGAAGCTTTCTTT,.,once,TRBV6-6,TRBJ1-1